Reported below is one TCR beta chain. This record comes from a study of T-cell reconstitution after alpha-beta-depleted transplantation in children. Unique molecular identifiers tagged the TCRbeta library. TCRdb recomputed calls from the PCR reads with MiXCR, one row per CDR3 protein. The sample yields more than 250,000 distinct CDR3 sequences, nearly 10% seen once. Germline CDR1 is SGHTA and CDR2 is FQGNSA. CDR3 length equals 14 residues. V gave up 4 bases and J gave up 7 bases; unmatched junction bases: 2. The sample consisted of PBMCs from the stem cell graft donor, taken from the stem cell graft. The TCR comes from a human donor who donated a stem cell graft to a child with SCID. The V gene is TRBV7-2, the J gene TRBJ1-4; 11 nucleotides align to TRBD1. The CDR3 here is CASSWGQGGEKLFF. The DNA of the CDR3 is TGTGCCAGCAGCTGGGGACAGGGGGGTGAAAAACTGTTTTTT.